The T cell receptor beta chain under discussion was sequenced for a study of blood T cells in healthy people across ages. Remarks on this clonotype: What it binds is unknown.

A second 7 to 11 cycle PCR used barcoded and J-beta primers. Researchers report that a template-switch adaptor with 12 random nucleotides tagged each cDNA molecule. Each CDR3 protein gets one entry after TCRdb re-called the 5' RACE reads with MiXCR. The sample has over 300,000 distinct CDR3 sequences, 45% to 65% seen once. General study findings and limits: It was found that TCR beta diversity correlated strongly with the percentage of naive T cells.

Sequenced material: blood. This TCR was sampled from a man aged 55 to 69 in good health.

CDR3 amino acids: CSATAQTGEVYGYTF. CDR3 sequence (DNA): TGCAGTGCTACCGCTCAGACAGGGGAGGTCTATGGCTACACCTTC. This chain joins TRBV20-1 and TRBJ1-2; 8 bases fit TRBD1. Looked up from germline, CDR1 is DFQATT and CDR2 is SNEGSKA (reference sequence). The length of the CDR3 is 15 residues. J was trimmed by 4 bases and V by 4 bases; bases with no gene match: 11.